The present TCR beta chain was sequenced within a study of regulatory and conventional T cells in RAG deficiency. Concerning this clone: Its cognate antigen is unknown.

Genomic DNA came from blood regulatory T cells gated CD4+ CD25-high CD127-low. Findings and caveats of the study: Patient subsets had shorter CDR3s; Omenn Treg-Tconv overlap exceeded 80%.

Only in-frame clones appear in the TCRdb table, and some are missing; sequencing was by immunoSEQ multiplex PCR. The sample yields 25,000 to 35,000 clones, around nine tenths seen once. These data also featured in a second study, about regulatory T cells. According to that study: The PCR used 52 TRBV and 13 TRBJ primers.

Sequencing was carried out using Tregs sorted from blood. The clonotype originates from a human donor in good health.

The CDR3 DNA sequence: TGTGCCAGCAGCTTCCCGACAGGGGCCCGCATCATCACTGAAGCTTTCTTT. Its translation: CASSFPTGARIITEAFF. The J gene is TRBJ1-1, the V gene TRBV7-8, with 8 nucleotides matching TRBD1. The CDR3 sequence is 17 residues long. Germline trimming cut 3 bases from V and 4 bases from J; bases unmatched to any gene: 13. Germline V gives CDR1 SGHVS, CDR2 FQNEAQ.